The 2 T cell receptor beta chains reported below all come from one sample, sequenced in a study of PD-1 blockade in classical Hodgkin lymphoma. Assay: immunoSEQ multiplex PCR; the TCRdb copy retains only in-frame clones and omits some. The data contain 80,000 to 100,000 clones, about four fifths of them singletons. Every patient was affected by relapse after autologous stem cell transplantation, while exposure to brentuximab vedotin was not uniform. The sequencing used peripheral blood mononuclear cells (PBMCs), collected before the second cycle of nivolumab. The receptors shown here come from a human donor with classical Hodgkin lymphoma.

J is TRBJ2-5 and V is TRBV9, with 10 bases fitting TRBD1. V trimming: 4 bases; J trimming: 6 bases; junction bases outside the gene matches: 15. The CDR3 contains 17 residues. Germline values: CDR1 SGDLS, CDR2 YYNGEE. This chain's CDR3 is CASSPHDRGQAGKTQYF. DNA for the CDR3: TGTGCCAGCAGCCCCCACGACAGGGGGCAAGCGGGTAAGACCCAGTACTTC. The full variable domain, completed using reference TRBV9 and TRBJ2-5, is DSGVTQTPKHLITATGQRVTLRCSPRSGDLSVYWYQQSLDQGLQFLIQYYNGEERAKGNILERFSAQQFPDLHSELNLSSLELGDSALYFCASSPHDRGQAGKTQYFGPGTRLLVL.

The rearrangement links TRBV5-1 to TRBJ2-1; tentatively, D is TRBD2 (6 bases). Per the germline V gene, CDR1 is SGHRS and CDR2 is YFSETQ. The germline V and J ends were trimmed by 3 bases and 4 bases, with 11 bases remaining between them. This CDR3 is 14 amino acids long. The DNA of the CDR3 is TGCGCCAGCAGCTGGAGGGACCAATACAATGAGCAGTTCTTC. Its translation is CASSWRDQYNEQFF. The variable domain in full, completed from reference TRBV5-1 and TRBJ2-1, reads KAGVTQTPRYLIKTRGQQVTLSCSPISGHRSVSWYQQTPGQGLQFLFEYFSETQRNKGNFPGRFSGRQFSNSRSEMNVSTLELGDSALYLCASSWRDQYNEQFFGPGTRLTVL.